The present TCR beta chain was sequenced within a study of T cell responses to AZD1222 COVID-19 vaccine. Generated by immunoSEQ multiplex PCR, the TCRdb table keeps only in-frame clones and is missing some. The sample has tens of thousands of clones, over 70% seen once. This CDR3 has 18 residues. V dropped 0 bases and J dropped 2; count of bases not matched to a gene: 7. Germline CDR1 and CDR2: MGHRA and YSYEKL. About this clone itself: Its target is unknown.

Overall study findings and caveats: Sampled repertoires all dated from after the peak T cell response.

This TCR came from an adult who received the AZD1222 COVID-19 vaccine. Source: peripheral blood, taken 28 days after the second AZD1222 dose. The V gene is TRBV4-1, the J gene TRBJ2-3; TRBD2 agrees at 11 bases. The CDR3 is CASSQDLLAGGLTDTQYF. CDR3 nucleotide sequence: TGCGCCAGCAGCCAAGATCTTTTAGCGGGGGGGCTCACAGATACGCAGTATTTT.